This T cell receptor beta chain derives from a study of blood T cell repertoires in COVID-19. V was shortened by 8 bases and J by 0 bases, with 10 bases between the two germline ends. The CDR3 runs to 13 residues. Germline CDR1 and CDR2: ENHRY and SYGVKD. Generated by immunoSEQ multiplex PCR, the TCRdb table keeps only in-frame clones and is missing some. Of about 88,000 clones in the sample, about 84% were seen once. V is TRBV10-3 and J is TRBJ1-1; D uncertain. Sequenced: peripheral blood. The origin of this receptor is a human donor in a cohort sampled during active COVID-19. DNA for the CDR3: TGTGCCATCCTCGACACCGTGAACACTGAAGCTTTCTTT. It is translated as CAILDTVNTEAFF.